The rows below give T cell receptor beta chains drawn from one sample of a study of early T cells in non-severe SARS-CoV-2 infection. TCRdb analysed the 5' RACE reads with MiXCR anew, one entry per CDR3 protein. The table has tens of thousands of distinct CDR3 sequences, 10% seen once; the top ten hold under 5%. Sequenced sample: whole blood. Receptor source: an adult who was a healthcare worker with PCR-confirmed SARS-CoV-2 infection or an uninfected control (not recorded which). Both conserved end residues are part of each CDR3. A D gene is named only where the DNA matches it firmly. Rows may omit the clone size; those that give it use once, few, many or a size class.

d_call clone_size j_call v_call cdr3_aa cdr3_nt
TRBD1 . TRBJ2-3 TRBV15 CATSRSLPGQEADTQYF TGTGCCACCAGCAGATCCCTACCGGGACAGGAAGCAGATACGCAGTATTTT
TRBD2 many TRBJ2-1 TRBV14 CASSQLAGGPNGEQFF TGTGCCAGCAGCCAATTAGCGGGAGGGCCGAATGGTGAGCAGTTCTTC
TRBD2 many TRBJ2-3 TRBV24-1 CATSQTGGPTDTQYF TGTGCCACCAGTCAAACGGGAGGGCCGACAGATACGCAGTATTTT
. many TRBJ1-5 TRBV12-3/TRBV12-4 CASSFETRGQPQHF TGTGCCAGCAGTTTCGAGACACGCGGTCAGCCCCAGCATTTT
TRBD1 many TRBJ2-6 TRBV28 CASSSGGTANVLTF TGTGCCAGCAGTTCAGGGGGCACGGCCAACGTCCTGACTTTC
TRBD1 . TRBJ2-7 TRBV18 CASSPGTGGSYEQYF TGTGCCAGCTCACCAGGGACAGGGGGCTCGTACGAGCAGTACTTC
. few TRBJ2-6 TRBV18 CASSPLAVSTGANVLTF TGTGCCAGCTCACCACTGGCAGTGTCGACTGGGGCCAACGTCCTGACTTTC
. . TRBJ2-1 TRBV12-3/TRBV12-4 CASSPGPPTYNEQFF TGTGCCAGCAGTCCCGGACCCCCAACCTACAATGAGCAGTTCTTC
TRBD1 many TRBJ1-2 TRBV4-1 CASSQSGQGVYGYTF TGCGCCAGCAGCCAAAGCGGACAGGGCGTCTATGGCTACACCTTC
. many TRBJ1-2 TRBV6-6 CATRGGQGNYGYTF TGTGCCACCCGAGGGGGGCAGGGAAACTATGGCTACACCTTC
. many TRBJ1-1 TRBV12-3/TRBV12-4 CASSHGTDPEAFF TGTGCCAGCAGTCACGGGACGGACCCCGAAGCTTTCTTT
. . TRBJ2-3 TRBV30 CAWSRNMSTDTQYF TGTGCCTGGAGCAGGAATATGAGTACAGATACGCAGTATTTT
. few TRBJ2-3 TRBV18 CASSGSEVPIDTQYF TGTGCCAGCTCAGGCTCTGAGGTTCCGATAGATACGCAGTATTTT
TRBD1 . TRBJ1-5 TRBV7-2 CASSPYRGSNQPQHF TGTGCCAGCAGCCCATACAGGGGGAGCAATCAGCCCCAGCATTTT
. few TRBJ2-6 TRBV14 CASSGSGANVLTF TGTGCCAGCAGCGGCTCTGGGGCCAACGTCCTGACTTTC
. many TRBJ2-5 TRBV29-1 CSVVPEGETQYF TGCAGCGTTGTTCCGGAGGGAGAGACCCAGTACTTC
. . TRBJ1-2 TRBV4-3 CASSQDVRTSYGYTF TGCGCCAGCAGCCAAGATGTCCGGACAAGCTATGGCTACACCTTC
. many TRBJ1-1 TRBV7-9 CASSLEVNTEAFF TGTGCCAGCAGCTTAGAGGTGAACACTGAAGCTTTCTTT
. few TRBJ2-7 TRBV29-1 CSVGLEYEQYF TGCAGCGTTGGCTTAGAGTACGAGCAGTACTTC
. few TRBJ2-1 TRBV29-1 CSVEGAYNEQFF TGCAGCGTTGAAGGGGCCTACAATGAGCAGTTCTTC
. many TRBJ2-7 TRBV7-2 CASSFRGGLNSYEQYF TGTGCCAGCAGCTTTCGGGGCGGACTGAACTCCTACGAGCAGTACTTC
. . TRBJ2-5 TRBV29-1 CSVSQGTPPGETQYF TGCAGCGTTTCCCAGGGTACACCACCGGGAGAGACCCAGTACTTC
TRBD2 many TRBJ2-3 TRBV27 CASSLILAGGTDTQYF TGTGCCAGCAGTTTAATCCTAGCGGGGGGGACAGATACGCAGTATTTT
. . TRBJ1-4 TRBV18 CASSARQALDEKLFF TGTGCCAGCTCAGCCAGGCAGGCACTGGATGAAAAACTGTTTTTT
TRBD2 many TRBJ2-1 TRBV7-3 CASSRSGTAYNEQFF TGTGCCAGCAGCCGTAGCGGGACCGCCTACAATGAGCAGTTCTTC
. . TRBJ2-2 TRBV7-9 CASSRTTNTGELFF TGTGCCAGCAGCCGGACAACGAACACCGGGGAGCTGTTTTTT
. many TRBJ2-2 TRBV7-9 CASGVNTGELFF TGTGCCAGTGGGGTTAACACCGGGGAGCTGTTTTTT
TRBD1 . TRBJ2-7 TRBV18 CASSPRTGTLSYEQYF TGTGCCAGCTCACCGAGGACAGGGACTCTCTCCTACGAGCAGTACTTC
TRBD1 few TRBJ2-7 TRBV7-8 CASSPPTRQGNEQYF TGTGCCAGCAGCCCACCCACCCGACAGGGCAACGAGCAGTACTTC
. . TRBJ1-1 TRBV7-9 CASSWGAVNTEAFF TGTGCCAGCAGCTGGGGTGCAGTGAACACTGAAGCTTTCTTT
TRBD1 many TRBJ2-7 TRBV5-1 CASRRLTGGTYEQYF TGCGCCAGCAGACGGCTGACAGGGGGAACCTACGAGCAGTACTTC
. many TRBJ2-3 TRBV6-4 CASSEMAETDTQYF TGTGCCAGCAGTGAAATGGCGGAAACAGATACGCAGTATTTT
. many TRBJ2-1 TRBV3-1 CASSQFPRGSSYNEQFF TGTGCCAGCAGCCAATTCCCCAGGGGATCCTCCTACAATGAGCAGTTCTTC
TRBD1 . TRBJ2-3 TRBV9 CASSKTGADTQYF TGTGCCAGCAGCAAGACAGGGGCAGATACGCAGTATTTT
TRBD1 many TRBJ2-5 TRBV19 CASSAGQGRGTQYF TGTGCCAGTAGTGCTGGACAGGGACGTGGGACCCAGTACTTC
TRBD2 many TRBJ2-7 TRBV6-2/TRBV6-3 CASRWSGTSYEQYF TGTGCCAGCAGATGGAGCGGGACCTCCTACGAGCAGTACTTC
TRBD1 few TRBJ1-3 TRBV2 CASSDGQGGIGNTIYF TGTGCCAGCAGTGACGGACAGGGAGGCATTGGAAACACCATATATTTT
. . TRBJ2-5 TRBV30 CAWRGAGGTQYF TGTGCCTGGAGGGGTGCAGGTGGGACCCAGTACTTC
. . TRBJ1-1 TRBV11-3 CASSLEGRVPTEAFF TGTGCCAGCAGCTTAGAAGGGCGGGTTCCCACTGAAGCTTTCTTT
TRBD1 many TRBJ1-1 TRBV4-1 CASRQTGVGEAFF TGCGCCAGCAGGCAAACAGGGGTCGGCGAAGCTTTCTTT
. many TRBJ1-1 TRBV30 CAWRVWGTEAFF TGTGCCTGGAGGGTATGGGGCACTGAAGCTTTCTTT
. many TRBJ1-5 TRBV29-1 CSVAGSGDQPQHF TGCAGCGTTGCCGGGTCTGGGGATCAGCCCCAGCATTTT
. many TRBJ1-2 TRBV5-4 CASSGRDGANYGYTF TGTGCCAGCAGCGGCCGGGACGGAGCTAACTATGGCTACACCTTC
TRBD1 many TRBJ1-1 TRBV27 CASSPWTGKAFF TGTGCCAGCAGTCCTTGGACAGGGAAAGCTTTCTTT
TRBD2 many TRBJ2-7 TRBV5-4 CASSASSGGSYEQYF TGTGCCAGCAGCGCGTCTAGCGGGGGCTCCTACGAGCAGTACTTC
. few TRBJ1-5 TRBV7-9 CASSTTGDQPQHF TGTGCCAGCAGCACAACGGGGGATCAGCCCCAGCATTTT
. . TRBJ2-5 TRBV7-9 CASISRETQYF TGTGCCAGCATCAGCCGGGAGACCCAGTACTTC
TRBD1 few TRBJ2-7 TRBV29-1 CSVWDRSSYEQYF TGCAGCGTTTGGGACAGGAGCTCCTACGAGCAGTACTTC
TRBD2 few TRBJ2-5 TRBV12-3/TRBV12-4 CASGTSGRRVETQYF TGTGCCAGTGGGACTAGCGGGAGGAGGGTAGAGACCCAGTACTTC
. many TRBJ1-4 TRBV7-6 CASSYNGGEKLFF TGTGCCAGCAGCTACAATGGTGGTGAAAAACTGTTTTTT
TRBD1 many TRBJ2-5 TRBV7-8 CASSNRQGPSETQYF TGTGCCAGCAGCAACCGACAGGGTCCAAGCGAGACCCAGTACTTC
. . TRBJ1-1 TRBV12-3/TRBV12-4 CASSPSGGGTEAFF TGTGCCAGCAGCCCGTCCGGGGGAGGCACTGAAGCTTTCTTT
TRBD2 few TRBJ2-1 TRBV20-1 CSARSSGRATGQFF TGCAGTGCTAGATCGAGCGGGAGGGCCACAGGGCAGTTCTTC
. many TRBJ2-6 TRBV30 CAWRGLARSGANVLTF TGTGCCTGGAGGGGTCTAGCTAGGTCTGGGGCCAACGTCCTGACTTTC
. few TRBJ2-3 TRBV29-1 CSVSGGTVSTDTQYF TGCAGCGTTTCTGGGGGGACAGTAAGCACAGATACGCAGTATTTT
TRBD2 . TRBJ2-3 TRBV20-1 CSASDLGTSGRTDTQYF TGCAGTGCTAGTGACCTAGGGACTAGCGGGAGGACAGATACGCAGTATTTT
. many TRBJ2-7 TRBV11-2 CASSLDTRTYEQYF TGTGCCAGCAGCTTAGATACTAGAACCTACGAGCAGTACTTC
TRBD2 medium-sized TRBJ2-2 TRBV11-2 CASSRLAGKTGELFF TGTGCCAGCAGTCGCCTAGCGGGGAAAACCGGGGAGCTGTTTTTT
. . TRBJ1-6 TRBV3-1 CASSRGLAGGNSPLHF TGTGCCAGCAGCCGTGGATTGGCCGGGGGGAATTCACCCCTCCACTTT
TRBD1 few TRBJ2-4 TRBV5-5 CASSYLAGTGGIQYF TGTGCCAGCAGCTATTTAGCTGGGACAGGCGGCATTCAGTACTTC